The table lists the clone carrying this T cell receptor (beta chain) with many counts. A read error may account for a junction end that differs from germline. Unique molecular identifiers were included in an RNA-based 3' RACE TCR library. From the 3' RACE reads, TCRdb called clonotypes with MiXCR, one entry per CDR3 protein. The repertoire holds some 51,000 distinct CDR3 sequences, with roughly 4.5% as singletons. Treatment in this sample: PENTA 11 planned treatment interruption arm or continuous ART arm. The sample originates from a study of HIV-infected children after antiretroviral therapy interruption. The CDR3 loop spans 11 amino acids.

The chain joins TRBV12-3 or TRBV12-4 to TRBJ1-5; a weak D match, TRBD1 (5 bases). The starting material was CD45RA+ CD4+ T cells from PBMCs, pooled from several time points, obtained from a donor given antiretroviral therapy, either interrupted or continuous. Specified subset: naive CD4+ CD45RA+ CD45RO- T cells. The source is a pool of human donors with HIV. The CDR3 coding sequence is TGTGCCAGCAGTTCCGGGACGCCCAAGCATTTT. Encoded protein: CASSSGTPKHF.